These T cell receptor beta chains were read from a single sample in a study of blood T cell repertoires in COVID-19. Assay: immunoSEQ multiplex PCR; the TCRdb copy retains only in-frame clones and omits some. This table has 95,000 to 150,000 clones, roughly 89% appearing once. Sequencing was done on a sample of PBMCs or T cells enriched from blood (not recorded which). The receptors here all came from a woman in her twenties or thirties who had recovered from COVID-19. Both conserved end residues are part of each CDR3. The D gene is left open where the match is weak. Clone size is not always given. Where it is, it says once, few, many or a class for expanded clones.

j_gene: TRBJ1-4; abundance: -; d_gene: TRBD1; v_gene: TRBV5-4; CDR3nt: TGTGCCAGCAGCCAGACAGGGGGCTTTTCGGAAAAACTGTTTTTT; CDR3aa: CASSQTGGFSEKLFF
j_gene: TRBJ1-1; abundance: -; d_gene: -; v_gene: TRBV28; CDR3nt: TGTGCCAGCAGTGACCAGGGATCCCGGACTGAAGCTTTCTTT; CDR3aa: CASSDQGSRTEAFF
j_gene: TRBJ2-7; abundance: -; d_gene: TRBD2; v_gene: TRBV5-1; CDR3nt: TGCGCCAGCAGCTCCCCGGGGAGGGCCGACGAGCAGTACTTC; CDR3aa: CASSSPGRADEQYF
j_gene: TRBJ1-5; abundance: -; d_gene: TRBD1; v_gene: TRBV19; CDR3nt: TGTGCCAGTAGTCCACCCCGGACAGGGAAACATCAGCCCCAGCATTTT; CDR3aa: CASSPPRTGKHQPQHF
j_gene: TRBJ1-1; abundance: -; d_gene: TRBD1; v_gene: TRBV14; CDR3nt: TGTGCCAGCAGCCCCTTATCCGGGACAGGGATGACTGAAGCTTTTTTT; CDR3aa: CASSPLSGTGMTEAFF
j_gene: TRBJ2-5; abundance: -; d_gene: -; v_gene: TRBV5-1; CDR3nt: TGCGCCAGCAGCTTTCGGGGGGAGACCCAGTACTTC; CDR3aa: CASSFRGETQYF
j_gene: TRBJ2-2; abundance: -; d_gene: TRBD2; v_gene: TRBV4-3; CDR3nt: TGCGCCAGCAGCCTTGGGACTAGCGGGAACACCGGGGAGCTGTTTTTT; CDR3aa: CASSLGTSGNTGELFF
j_gene: TRBJ2-1; abundance: -; d_gene: -; v_gene: TRBV6-5; CDR3nt: TGTGCCAGCACCCAGAATGAGCAGTTCTTC; CDR3aa: CASTQNEQFF
j_gene: TRBJ2-7; abundance: -; d_gene: TRBD2; v_gene: TRBV5-4; CDR3nt: TGTGCCAGCAGCGCCTATAGCGGGAGAGGCCACGAGCAGTACTTC; CDR3aa: CASSAYSGRGHEQYF
j_gene: TRBJ1-1; abundance: -; d_gene: -; v_gene: TRBV4-3; CDR3nt: TGCGCCAGCAGCCAATATGGGGGCCGCACTGAAGCTTTCTTT; CDR3aa: CASSQYGGRTEAFF
j_gene: TRBJ2-2; abundance: -; d_gene: -; v_gene: TRBV19; CDR3nt: TGTGCCAGTAGTGCAGGACGGACAATGGCCGGGGAGCTGTTTTTT; CDR3aa: CASSAGRTMAGELFF
j_gene: TRBJ2-1; abundance: -; d_gene: TRBD2; v_gene: TRBV10-2; CDR3nt: TGCGCCAGCCATACGACTAGCGCCTCCTACAATGAGCAGTTCTTC; CDR3aa: CASHTTSASYNEQFF
j_gene: TRBJ2-1; abundance: -; d_gene: TRBD2; v_gene: TRBV3-1/TRBV3-2; CDR3nt: TGTGCCAGCAGCCAAGAGGGAGCGGGAGCCCCATACAATGAGCAGTTCTTC; CDR3aa: CASSQEGAGAPYNEQFF
j_gene: TRBJ2-5; abundance: -; d_gene: -; v_gene: TRBV7-2; CDR3nt: TGTGCCAGCAGCCTTGGACTACGGGAGTGGGAGACCCAGTACTTC; CDR3aa: CASSLGLREWETQYF
j_gene: TRBJ2-3; abundance: -; d_gene: TRBD2; v_gene: TRBV7-6; CDR3nt: TGTGCCAGCAGCTTATTGCCGGGACTAGCGGCTACGCAGTATTTT; CDR3aa: CASSLLPGLAATQYF
j_gene: TRBJ1-6; abundance: -; d_gene: -; v_gene: TRBV3-1/TRBV3-2; CDR3nt: TGTGCCAGCAGCCCTGTACAGGGTTCACCCCTCCACTTT; CDR3aa: CASSPVQGSPLHF
j_gene: TRBJ1-4; abundance: -; d_gene: -; v_gene: TRBV28; CDR3nt: TGTGCCATCGGGGGGACGACTAATGAAAAACTGTTTTTT; CDR3aa: CAIGGTTNEKLFF
j_gene: TRBJ1-1; abundance: -; d_gene: -; v_gene: TRBV2; CDR3nt: TGTGCCAGCAGTGCCTCGGGACACCAGAACACTGAAGCTTTCTTT; CDR3aa: CASSASGHQNTEAFF
j_gene: TRBJ2-3; abundance: once; d_gene: -; v_gene: TRBV15; CDR3nt: TGTGCCACCAGCAGAGATCCTGGGCAGGGGTCAGATACGCAGTATTTT; CDR3aa: CATSRDPGQGSDTQYF
j_gene: TRBJ2-1; abundance: -; d_gene: TRBD2; v_gene: TRBV27; CDR3nt: TGTGCCAGCAGTTTACTCAGCGGGAGAGACAATGAGCAGTTCTTC; CDR3aa: CASSLLSGRDNEQFF
j_gene: TRBJ1-3; abundance: -; d_gene: -; v_gene: TRBV7-8; CDR3nt: TGTGCCAGCAGCCCCCGGGAAGGTGACACCATATATTTT; CDR3aa: CASSPREGDTIYF
j_gene: TRBJ1-5; abundance: -; d_gene: -; v_gene: TRBV7-2; CDR3nt: TGTGCCAGCAGTCAGTCGGGTTACGGTAGCAATCAGCCCCAGCATTTT; CDR3aa: CASSQSGYGSNQPQHF
j_gene: TRBJ2-1; abundance: -; d_gene: TRBD2; v_gene: TRBV7-8; CDR3nt: TGTGCCAGCAGCTTAGTAGGGACTAGCGTTAATGAGCAGTTCTTC; CDR3aa: CASSLVGTSVNEQFF
j_gene: TRBJ2-1; abundance: once; d_gene: TRBD2; v_gene: TRBV6-1; CDR3nt: TGTGCCAGCAGTGAGGGACCGCTAGCGGGAAATGGAAATGAGCAGTTCTTC; CDR3aa: CASSEGPLAGNGNEQFF
j_gene: TRBJ2-1; abundance: -; d_gene: TRBD2; v_gene: TRBV19; CDR3nt: TGTGCCAGTAGTCCTACTGGGGAGGGGAAGCAGTTCTTC; CDR3aa: CASSPTGEGKQFF
j_gene: TRBJ2-5; abundance: -; d_gene: -; v_gene: TRBV11-2; CDR3nt: TGTGCCAGCAGCTTAGTGATCAGCCAAGAGACCCAGTACTTC; CDR3aa: CASSLVISQETQYF
j_gene: TRBJ2-7; abundance: -; d_gene: TRBD1; v_gene: TRBV4-1; CDR3nt: TGCGCCAGCAGCCGCAGACAGGGCGGCGAGCAGTACTTC; CDR3aa: CASSRRQGGEQYF
j_gene: TRBJ1-2; abundance: -; d_gene: -; v_gene: TRBV18; CDR3nt: TGTGCCAGCTCACCACGGGGGGACTATGGCTACACCTTC; CDR3aa: CASSPRGDYGYTF
j_gene: TRBJ1-6; abundance: -; d_gene: -; v_gene: TRBV5-5; CDR3nt: TGTGCCAGCAGCTTCGAACCGAGGGTGCTTAATTCACCCCTCCACTTT; CDR3aa: CASSFEPRVLNSPLHF
j_gene: TRBJ2-2; abundance: -; d_gene: TRBD1; v_gene: TRBV28; CDR3nt: TGTGCCAGCCGAGGACAGGGAGAGAGCGGGGAGCTGTTTTTT; CDR3aa: CASRGQGESGELFF
j_gene: TRBJ2-1; abundance: few; d_gene: -; v_gene: TRBV18; CDR3nt: TGTGCCAGCTCACCAGGACGGGGAGAAGATGAGCAGTTCTTC; CDR3aa: CASSPGRGEDEQFF
j_gene: TRBJ1-1; abundance: -; d_gene: TRBD1; v_gene: TRBV5-5; CDR3nt: TGTGCCAGCAGCTTGGCGAGAGGTCGAGGGGGCAAGACTGAAGCTTTCTTT; CDR3aa: CASSLARGRGGKTEAFF
j_gene: TRBJ1-3; abundance: -; d_gene: TRBD1; v_gene: TRBV7-2; CDR3nt: TGTGCCAGCAGCTATTTCCAGGGGGCGCAAACTGGAAACACCATATATTTT; CDR3aa: CASSYFQGAQTGNTIYF
j_gene: TRBJ2-1; abundance: -; d_gene: TRBD2; v_gene: TRBV30; CDR3nt: TGTGCCTGGAGGCGAGCGACTAGCGACTACAATGAGCAGTTCTTC; CDR3aa: CAWRRATSDYNEQFF
j_gene: TRBJ1-1; abundance: -; d_gene: -; v_gene: TRBV30; CDR3nt: TGTGCCTGGAAGGTTCAGGGTAGAACTGAAGCTTTCTTT; CDR3aa: CAWKVQGRTEAFF
j_gene: TRBJ2-3; abundance: -; d_gene: TRBD2; v_gene: TRBV5-5; CDR3nt: TGTGCCAGCAGCCTACAAGGACTAGCGGCAGATACGCAGTATTTT; CDR3aa: CASSLQGLAADTQYF
j_gene: TRBJ2-7; abundance: -; d_gene: TRBD2; v_gene: TRBV3-1/TRBV3-2; CDR3nt: TGTGCCAGCAGCCAATCCCCCGGACGGGGGGGATACGAGCAGTACTTC; CDR3aa: CASSQSPGRGGYEQYF
j_gene: TRBJ1-1; abundance: -; d_gene: -; v_gene: TRBV18; CDR3nt: TGTGCCAGCTCACCTCAGCAGGCCTTCGAGACTGAAGCTTTCTTT; CDR3aa: CASSPQQAFETEAFF
j_gene: TRBJ2-7; abundance: -; d_gene: TRBD2; v_gene: TRBV6-2/TRBV6-3; CDR3nt: TGTGCCAGCAGCCATGACTTTTGGACAGCGGGGGTCTACGAGCAGTACTTC; CDR3aa: CASSHDFWTAGVYEQYF
j_gene: TRBJ1-3; abundance: -; d_gene: -; v_gene: TRBV24-1; CDR3nt: TGTGCCACCAGTGATTTGGCAGGAACCTCTGGAAACACCATATATTTT; CDR3aa: CATSDLAGTSGNTIYF
j_gene: TRBJ2-1; abundance: -; d_gene: TRBD1; v_gene: TRBV9; CDR3nt: TGTGCCAGCAGCGTCCGAACGGGGACAGCCCCGTTCTTC; CDR3aa: CASSVRTGTAPFF
j_gene: TRBJ2-5; abundance: -; d_gene: TRBD2; v_gene: TRBV29-1; CDR3nt: TGCAGCGCTGCCAGCGGGAGCTGGGAGACCCAGTACTTC; CDR3aa: CSAASGSWETQYF
j_gene: TRBJ2-4; abundance: -; d_gene: TRBD2; v_gene: TRBV11-2; CDR3nt: TGTGCCAGCAGCTTAGAGCAAGCTAGCGGGAGGGCCAGAGCCAAAAACATTCAGTACTTC; CDR3aa: CASSLEQASGRARAKNIQYF
j_gene: TRBJ1-3; abundance: -; d_gene: -; v_gene: TRBV18; CDR3nt: TGTGCCAGCCATGCGCGACAGAGCTCTGGAAACACCATATATTTT; CDR3aa: CASHARQSSGNTIYF
j_gene: TRBJ1-1; abundance: -; d_gene: -; v_gene: TRBV29-1; CDR3nt: TGCAGCGTTGAGAGGACAAGGAACACTGAAGCTTTCTTT; CDR3aa: CSVERTRNTEAFF
j_gene: TRBJ1-3; abundance: -; d_gene: -; v_gene: TRBV7-2; CDR3nt: TGTGCCAGCAGCGCAGACTACTCTGGAAACACCATATATTTT; CDR3aa: CASSADYSGNTIYF
j_gene: TRBJ1-4; abundance: few; d_gene: -; v_gene: TRBV29-1; CDR3nt: TGCAGCGCTGGGACATTTGCAACTAATGAAAAACTGTTTTTT; CDR3aa: CSAGTFATNEKLFF
j_gene: TRBJ2-3; abundance: -; d_gene: -; v_gene: TRBV28; CDR3nt: TGTGCCAGCAGTGAGCCCCCGACAGATACGCAGTATTTT; CDR3aa: CASSEPPTDTQYF
j_gene: TRBJ1-2; abundance: -; d_gene: TRBD1; v_gene: TRBV6-5; CDR3nt: TGTGCCAGCATCGGGACAGGGATAACTGGCTACACCTTC; CDR3aa: CASIGTGITGYTF
j_gene: TRBJ1-2; abundance: -; d_gene: -; v_gene: TRBV28; CDR3nt: TGTGCCAGCAGTTTAGCAGTTAAGGGCTACACCTTC; CDR3aa: CASSLAVKGYTF
j_gene: TRBJ2-3; abundance: -; d_gene: TRBD2; v_gene: TRBV28; CDR3nt: TGTGCCACACGGGACTATAGCACAGATACGCAGTATTTT; CDR3aa: CATRDYSTDTQYF
j_gene: TRBJ1-3; abundance: -; d_gene: -; v_gene: TRBV30; CDR3nt: TGTGCCTGGAGTTTAGGGGGGGCAGGGGGAAACACCATATATTTT; CDR3aa: CAWSLGGAGGNTIYF
j_gene: TRBJ1-1; abundance: -; d_gene: -; v_gene: TRBV6-1; CDR3nt: TGTGCCAGCAGTGAAGCGCGGACAGACACTGAAGCTTTCTTT; CDR3aa: CASSEARTDTEAFF